This T cell receptor beta chain was profiled in a study of graft-versus-host responses after intestinal transplantation. In the study overall: Isolated intestinal, liver-intestinal, or multivisceral transplants were what recipients had. Each patient got anti-thymocyte globulin induction, then tacrolimus and steroids for roughly 3 years.

General study points: Present in recipient marrow, GvH clones included some that appeared first in ileum or blood. Allograft clonal ratios (graft-versus-host to host-versus-graft) were high in patients who had graft-donor T cell macrochimerism.

This CDR3 contains 15 residues. V trimming: 10 bases; J trimming: 1 base; junction bases outside the gene matches: 12. CDR1 is SEHNR and CDR2 is FQNEAQ in the germline V gene (reference sequence). Sequenced by immunoSEQ multiplex PCR; TCRdb stores in-frame clones only, minus some. The sample shows approximately 24,000 clones, more than 90% of them seen only once. About this clone: Its antigen is not known.

The clonotype was recovered from a human patient who received an intestinal transplant, so some T cells may come from the graft donor. The chain joins TRBV7-9 to TRBJ2-5; 7 bases map to TRBD1. Sequencing was performed on PBMCs, taken 39 days after intestinal transplant. CDR3 bases: TGTGCCACCCGACCAATACAGGGGCCCCAAGAGACCCAGTACTTC. This sequence encodes CATRPIQGPQETQYF.